The text below deals with one T cell receptor beta chain. This entry comes from a study of shared clonotypes between healthy human individuals. Execution of the assay was at deep level. This table comes from immunoSEQ multiplex PCR, and its TCRdb copy is limited to in-frame clones, with some not included. The sample includes 850,000 to 1,100,000 clones, approximately 80% seen only once; the top ten take approximately 0.95%. The material sequenced was memory CD4+ T cells from PBMCs. Regarding subset: CD45RA-negative fraction. This clonotype was sampled from a man aged 18 to 29 in good health. Some clones in this sample may be carry-over from other donors' samples.

CDR3 bases: TGTGCCAGCAGTTTTTCGGGAGTTCCGGGCTACACCTTC. Translating it yields CASSFSGVPGYTF. The chain uses TRBV28 and TRBJ1-2, with D uncertain. The V end lost 3 bases, the J end lost 8 bases, and 13 bases lay between the germline ends. The CDR3 spans 13 residues. Per germline, CDR1 MDHEN and CDR2 SYDVKM.